This TCR beta chain was documented in a study of OX40 agonist ivuxolimab in advanced cancers. Regarding the complete study: Ivuxolimab was a fully human IgG2 agonistic monoclonal antibody targeting the costimulatory receptor OX40 (CD134). Intravenous ivuxolimab was administered to patients every 2 weeks at six dose levels: 0.01, 0.1, 0.3, 1.5, 3 and 10 mg/kg. Of the approximately 53 patients in dose escalation, about 20 had hepatocellular carcinoma, some 15 had melanoma, 9 had renal cell carcinoma and 9 had head and neck cancer. A male proportion of nearly 85% and a mean age of about 60 years, ranging from about 23 to 79, were recorded for the dose-escalation cohort. Patients were allowed to have had prior anti-PD-1, anti-PD-L1 or anti-CTLA-4 therapy, and around 37% of the dose-escalation patients had previously received checkpoint inhibitors. Partial responses occurred in three dose-escalation patients, of whom one had hepatocellular carcinoma and two had cutaneous melanoma. The point of sequencing TCRbeta in the periphery was to test whether ivuxolimab changed TCR sequence diversity and drove clonal T-cell expansion. The paper covers the monotherapy dose-escalation part of the phase I ivuxolimab trial, which included N of about 50 patients.

Turning to this clone: Which antigen it targets is not known. Per-nucleotide qualities are absent, and no much larger clonotype sits a single base away.

There are 14 amino acids in the CDR3, from cysteine to phenylalanine inclusive. Only CDR3 DNA is held: 42 bases, read in frame from base 1. Unmatched junction bases come to 4, with V trimmed by 5 bases and J by 6 bases. According to the germline V gene (reference sequence), CDR1 reads SEHNR and CDR2 reads FQNEAQ. The trial excluded patients who had a history of autoimmune disease or were on systemic immunosuppression. Peripheral blood for TCR sequencing was collected from all dose cohorts at baseline, on cycle 4 day 1, and on cycle 7 day 1. Samples came from an open-label, multicenter, first-in-human phase I dose-escalation trial of ivuxolimab. Adults with locally advanced or metastatic melanoma, renal cell carcinoma, hepatocellular carcinoma or head and neck squamous cell carcinoma were enrolled in the trial. CD4+ and CD8+ T cells were sorted separately from peripheral blood before TCR sequencing.

To sequence the TCRbeta CDR3 region, genomic DNA was isolated from the sorted cells. The immunoSEQ Assay was used to sequence the TCRbeta CDR3 regions. Entries here come from immuneACCESS through TCRdb and include only in-frame sequences with V and J called. Some clones fail to appear in such tables; in the studies checked, an unresolved V gene covers under half of the shortfall, and the cause of the remainder is unknown. This sample is represented by over 80,000 clones; about 85% of them were singletons. The ten largest clones take up over 0.65% of the sample. What the authors observed across the whole study: At doses of 0.1 to 3.0 mg/kg, clonal expansion of both CD4+ and CD8+ T cells in blood was seen between baseline and week 6. Which antigens the clonally expanded peripheral T cells were specific for was not determined. In the 0.1-3.0 mg/kg groups, partial responders were among the patients with the lowest normalized peripheral clonal expansion, particularly in CD8+ T cells. Low levels of normalized T-cell clonal expansion were also shown by some nonresponding patients. After ivuxolimab, more expanded clones were found on average in CD8+ T cells than in CD4+ T cells.

Source: CD4+ or CD8+ T cells sorted from blood, taken in a trial of the OX40 agonist ivuxolimab. The chain is encoded by TRBV7-9 joined to TRBJ1-5, and 10 junction bases match TRBD1. The sequence derives from an adult with an advanced solid tumor such as melanoma, head and neck, liver or kidney cancer. The bases are TGTGCCAGCAGCGCGACAGGGGGCGGTCAGCCCCAGCATTTT. The translation is CASSATGGGQPQHF.